A selection of T cell receptor beta chains follows, all from one sample in a study of cytomegalovirus exposure and HLA in healthy donors. The table came from immunoSEQ multiplex PCR; TCRdb's copy has only in-frame clones and leaves some out. The data hold 170,000 or so clones, with more than 80% observed a single time. What was sequenced was PBMCs. All receptors come from a man between 18 and 35 years old in good health and CMV-seronegative. The CDR3 runs from the conserved cysteine through the conserved F or W. Each record gives: clone size, D gene, J gene, V gene, CDR3 DNA, CDR3 protein. D genes are given only for firm matches. A clone size is listed for some rows: how often the clone was seen (once, few, many), or a class if it is expanded.

clone_size: NA; d_call: NA; j_call: TRBJ2-7; v_call: TRBV5-1; cdr3_nt: TGCGCCAGCAGCTTGGCGGCCGACTCCGAGCAGTACTTC; cdr3_aa: CASSLAADSEQYF
clone_size: NA; d_call: TRBD1; j_call: TRBJ2-7; v_call: TRBV19; cdr3_nt: TGTGCCAGTCGACCCGACAGGGAATGGGGCGAGCAGTACTTC; cdr3_aa: CASRPDREWGEQYF
clone_size: few; d_call: NA; j_call: TRBJ1-4; v_call: TRBV4-1; cdr3_nt: TGCGCCAGCAGCCAAACCGGGAACGGTAATGAAAAACTGTTTTTT; cdr3_aa: CASSQTGNGNEKLFF
clone_size: NA; d_call: NA; j_call: TRBJ2-7; v_call: TRBV7-9; cdr3_nt: TGTGCCAGCAGCTTAGACCCGAGTTGGTACGAGCAGTACTTC; cdr3_aa: CASSLDPSWYEQYF
clone_size: NA; d_call: TRBD1; j_call: TRBJ1-1; v_call: TRBV6-1; cdr3_nt: TGTGCCAGCAGTAAGGACAGGACTAAAGCTTTCTTT; cdr3_aa: CASSKDRTKAFF
clone_size: NA; d_call: NA; j_call: TRBJ2-7; v_call: TRBV13; cdr3_nt: TGTGCCAGCAGCTTGACAGACCGCTCCTACGAGCAGTACTTC; cdr3_aa: CASSLTDRSYEQYF
clone_size: NA; d_call: TRBD1; j_call: TRBJ2-1; v_call: TRBV4-1; cdr3_nt: TGCGCCAGCAGCCGGACAGGGAATGAGCAGTTCTTC; cdr3_aa: CASSRTGNEQFF
clone_size: NA; d_call: NA; j_call: TRBJ1-1; v_call: TRBV30; cdr3_nt: TGTGCCTGGAAGGGGTCAGCTTTAGCTTTCTTT; cdr3_aa: CAWKGSALAFF
clone_size: NA; d_call: TRBD1; j_call: TRBJ2-7; v_call: TRBV7-7; cdr3_nt: TGTGCTAGCAGCCCCGGACAGGGGTACGAGCAGTACTTC; cdr3_aa: CASSPGQGYEQYF
clone_size: NA; d_call: NA; j_call: TRBJ1-1; v_call: TRBV7-9; cdr3_nt: TGTGCCAGCAGCTCCCGGGGGGGAGGGACTGAAGCTTTCTTT; cdr3_aa: CASSSRGGGTEAFF
clone_size: NA; d_call: NA; j_call: TRBJ1-5; v_call: TRBV6-1; cdr3_nt: TGTGCCAGCAGTAAAGACAGGAATAGCAATCAGCCCCAGCATTTT; cdr3_aa: CASSKDRNSNQPQHF
clone_size: NA; d_call: TRBD1; j_call: TRBJ1-1; v_call: TRBV29-1; cdr3_nt: TGCAGCGTTGACGGCCTGACAGGGGTCAGCACTGAAGCTTTCTTT; cdr3_aa: CSVDGLTGVSTEAFF
clone_size: few; d_call: NA; j_call: TRBJ1-5; v_call: TRBV5-6; cdr3_nt: TGTGCCAGCAGCCGGAGACCGAACCAGCCCCAGCATTTT; cdr3_aa: CASSRRPNQPQHF
clone_size: NA; d_call: NA; j_call: TRBJ2-7; v_call: TRBV19; cdr3_nt: TGTGCCAGTAGTATAGGGCCAGCGGAGTCCTACGAGCAGTACTTC; cdr3_aa: CASSIGPAESYEQYF
clone_size: NA; d_call: TRBD2; j_call: TRBJ2-1; v_call: TRBV11-2; cdr3_nt: TGTGCCAGCAGCTTAGAGACTAGCATTTTCTACAATGAGCAGTTCTTC; cdr3_aa: CASSLETSIFYNEQFF
clone_size: NA; d_call: NA; j_call: TRBJ1-5; v_call: TRBV28; cdr3_nt: TGTGCCAGCAGTTTGCGGGGGCTCCACCAGCCCCAGCATTTT; cdr3_aa: CASSLRGLHQPQHF
clone_size: NA; d_call: NA; j_call: TRBJ2-7; v_call: TRBV27; cdr3_nt: TGTGCCAGCTCGAGGCGAGGGCGCGGTAGTGACGAGCAGTACTTC; cdr3_aa: CASSRRGRGSDEQYF
clone_size: NA; d_call: NA; j_call: TRBJ1-1; v_call: TRBV5-6; cdr3_nt: TGTGCCAGCAGCTTGGATACTGGAGGTTACACTGAAGCTTTCTTT; cdr3_aa: CASSLDTGGYTEAFF
clone_size: NA; d_call: NA; j_call: TRBJ2-7; v_call: TRBV5-1; cdr3_nt: TGCGCCAGCAGCCCCACCGGGGTTTTGGAGCAGTACTTC; cdr3_aa: CASSPTGVLEQYF
clone_size: NA; d_call: TRBD2; j_call: TRBJ2-7; v_call: TRBV5-4; cdr3_nt: TGTGCCAGCAGCGGGAAGCGGGAGACCTACGAGCAGTACTTC; cdr3_aa: CASSGKRETYEQYF
clone_size: NA; d_call: TRBD1; j_call: TRBJ1-2; v_call: TRBV4-3; cdr3_nt: TGCGCCAGCAGCCAAGACAGGGGGTCCTATGGCTACACCTTC; cdr3_aa: CASSQDRGSYGYTF
clone_size: few; d_call: NA; j_call: TRBJ1-4; v_call: TRBV27; cdr3_nt: TGTGCCAGCAGTTTATATCCAGGGGATGAAAAACTGTTTTTT; cdr3_aa: CASSLYPGDEKLFF
clone_size: NA; d_call: TRBD2; j_call: TRBJ2-7; v_call: TRBV7-6; cdr3_nt: TGTGCCAGCAGCTCCACCGGGGGGTTACACTACGAGCAGTACTTC; cdr3_aa: CASSSTGGLHYEQYF
clone_size: NA; d_call: TRBD2; j_call: TRBJ2-3; v_call: TRBV5-1; cdr3_nt: TGCGCCAGCAGCTTGGAACTAGCGGGGACAGATACGCAGTATTTT; cdr3_aa: CASSLELAGTDTQYF
clone_size: NA; d_call: NA; j_call: TRBJ2-1; v_call: TRBV4-1; cdr3_nt: TGCGCCAGCAGCCAAGATGGCGGGGCCTACAATGAGCAGTTCTTC; cdr3_aa: CASSQDGGAYNEQFF
clone_size: NA; d_call: NA; j_call: TRBJ2-6; v_call: TRBV7-3; cdr3_nt: TGTGCCAGCAGCTTAACGGCGGGCGGGTCCTTCTCTGGGGCCAACGTCCTGACTTTC; cdr3_aa: CASSLTAGGSFSGANVLTF
clone_size: NA; d_call: NA; j_call: TRBJ2-5; v_call: TRBV25-1; cdr3_nt: TGTGCCAGCAGTGAATTCGCAGGGAAAGAGACCCAGTACTTC; cdr3_aa: CASSEFAGKETQYF
clone_size: NA; d_call: NA; j_call: TRBJ2-5; v_call: TRBV7-8; cdr3_nt: TGTGCCAGCATCTCGCCCGGAGCAGAGACCCAGTACTTC; cdr3_aa: CASISPGAETQYF
clone_size: NA; d_call: NA; j_call: TRBJ2-2; v_call: TRBV7-9; cdr3_nt: TGTGCCAGCAGCTTCGGGGTAACCGGGGAGCTGTTTTTT; cdr3_aa: CASSFGVTGELFF
clone_size: NA; d_call: NA; j_call: TRBJ1-1; v_call: TRBV4-1; cdr3_nt: TGCGCCAGCAGCCTAGACGGGAGGAGCACTGAAGCTTTCTTT; cdr3_aa: CASSLDGRSTEAFF
clone_size: NA; d_call: TRBD1; j_call: TRBJ1-6; v_call: TRBV5-1; cdr3_nt: TGCGCCAGCAGCTTGGGTGGGACAGGGCCTAATTCACCCCTCCACTTT; cdr3_aa: CASSLGGTGPNSPLHF
clone_size: NA; d_call: TRBD1; j_call: TRBJ1-4; v_call: TRBV28; cdr3_nt: TGTGCCAGCAGTTTACAGGGGGCTGGCACTAATGAAAAACTGTTTTTT; cdr3_aa: CASSLQGAGTNEKLFF
clone_size: few; d_call: NA; j_call: TRBJ2-5; v_call: TRBV4-1; cdr3_nt: TGCGCCAGCAAAGACTTTGCGGAGACCCAGTACTTC; cdr3_aa: CASKDFAETQYF
clone_size: NA; d_call: NA; j_call: TRBJ1-2; v_call: TRBV7-9; cdr3_nt: TGTGCCAGCAGCCCCCCGGGGGGAGGAGGCTACACCTTC; cdr3_aa: CASSPPGGGGYTF
clone_size: NA; d_call: TRBD1; j_call: TRBJ1-1; v_call: TRBV6-1; cdr3_nt: TGTGCCAGCACCCCTCCCAGGGGGGCAGGGACTGAAGCTTTCTTT; cdr3_aa: CASTPPRGAGTEAFF
clone_size: NA; d_call: TRBD1; j_call: TRBJ2-7; v_call: TRBV2; cdr3_nt: TGTGCCAGCAGTGAAGCGGGGGACAGTTACTACTACGAGCAGTACTTC; cdr3_aa: CASSEAGDSYYYEQYF
clone_size: NA; d_call: TRBD1; j_call: TRBJ2-1; v_call: TRBV5-1; cdr3_nt: TGCGCCAGCAAAACAGGGGAAAGCTCCTACAATGAGCAGTTCTTC; cdr3_aa: CASKTGESSYNEQFF
clone_size: few; d_call: TRBD1; j_call: TRBJ2-2; v_call: TRBV25-1; cdr3_nt: TGTGCCAGCGGATCGGACAGGGGGCACGCCGGGGAGCTGTTTTTT; cdr3_aa: CASGSDRGHAGELFF
clone_size: NA; d_call: NA; j_call: TRBJ2-3; v_call: TRBV10-3; cdr3_nt: TGTGCCATCGCCGAGGACACAGATACGCAGTATTTT; cdr3_aa: CAIAEDTDTQYF
clone_size: NA; d_call: NA; j_call: TRBJ1-2; v_call: TRBV7-9; cdr3_nt: TGTGCCAGCAGCTCCCGCGATCGGGGAAACTATGGCTACACCTTC; cdr3_aa: CASSSRDRGNYGYTF
clone_size: NA; d_call: TRBD2; j_call: TRBJ2-7; v_call: TRBV6-6; cdr3_nt: TGTGCCAGCAGCTTACTCCCGGGGGGGCTCCGGTACGAGCAGTACTTC; cdr3_aa: CASSLLPGGLRYEQYF
clone_size: NA; d_call: TRBD1; j_call: TRBJ1-5; v_call: TRBV28; cdr3_nt: TGTGCCAGCACCCAGACAGGGGTCTCTAGCAATCAGCCCCAGCATTTT; cdr3_aa: CASTQTGVSSNQPQHF
clone_size: NA; d_call: TRBD2; j_call: TRBJ2-1; v_call: TRBV10-2; cdr3_nt: TGCGCCAGCAGTATTATCCTAGCGGGCAATGAGCAGTTCTTC; cdr3_aa: CASSIILAGNEQFF
clone_size: few; d_call: NA; j_call: TRBJ1-2; v_call: TRBV30; cdr3_nt: TGTGCCTGGAACATCGGGAACTATGGCTACACCTTC; cdr3_aa: CAWNIGNYGYTF
clone_size: NA; d_call: NA; j_call: TRBJ1-2; v_call: TRBV4-1; cdr3_nt: TGCGCCAGCAGCCAAGTTGCAGGCTACTATGGCTACACCTTC; cdr3_aa: CASSQVAGYYGYTF